The entry below describes one TCR beta chain. Its antigen has not been determined. Base qualities are not at hand, and no much larger clone is one base apart. This record comes from a study of vaccination and CD4 T cells after COVID-19 (dated by TCRdb to 2022 to 2024). Notes on the research overall: Convalescent patients had a positive SARS-CoV-2 result on nasal swab PCR, and of these patients, several had mild disease and one had severe disease. Six males and four females were included in the convalescent cohort, with two Hispanic individuals, seven Caucasians, two Asians and one multiracial person represented. Participants received two doses of either the Pfizer-BioNTech BNT162b2 vaccine (n=8) or the Moderna mRNA-1273 vaccine (n=2). Post-COVID blood samples from convalescent patients were collected a median of 101 days after diagnosis, with a range of 35 to 161 days. Post-vaccine blood samples were collected a median of approximately 68 days after the second vaccine dose, ranging from roughly 13 to 241 days. The cultures were stimulated with overlapping spike peptide pools from SARS-CoV-2 and from the common cold coronaviruses HCoV-NL63, HCoV-OC43 and HCoV-229E. Control cultures received a CEFX viral epitope pool as the positive control, an HIV-1 Nef peptide pool as the negative control, or no peptide. In nine to eleven COVID-19 convalescent patients and a handful of infection-naive healthy vaccine recipients, researchers compared the spike-specific CD4+ TCR repertoire from before mRNA vaccination with the repertoire from after.

The library came from PCR. DNA from cultured CD4+ T cells was subjected to TCR sequencing with the Oncomine TCR Beta short-read assay at the Johns Hopkins FTIC core. Genomic DNA was extracted from the cultured CD4+ T cells with the QIAamp micro DNA kit. Oncomine TCR Beta libraries from cultured CD4+ T cells were pooled with unique dual indexes and sequenced on an Illumina iSeq 100. Per the authors' processing: Non-productive sequences were removed, and CDR3s not starting with C, not ending with F or W, or shorter than 7 amino acids were discarded. The MANAFEST web application identified antigen-specific clonotypes by comparing peptide-stimulated wells against reference wells and other culture wells. To be called positive, a clone needed an FDR below 0.05, an odds ratio above 5, and a productive frequency above 0.1% in at least two of three replicate wells. A clonotype counted as cross-reactive if it showed significant expansion both in the SARS-CoV-2 spike wells and in at least one common cold coronavirus spike condition. Similarity between CDR3 sequences was evaluated in R version 3.6.1 using Levenshtein distances (stringdist) and unrooted phylogenetic trees (ape). TCRdb handled the public reads itself, with Q25 trimming in fastp and clone calling in MiXCR, and kept productive beta chains. CDR3 protein sequences are deduplicated, and each keeps its most common genes and DNA. The V and J calls shown here were made by TCRdb, not taken from the authors' results. The sample table holds about 20,000 distinct CDR3 sequences, of which approximately 56% were seen once. About 8.9% of the sample comes from the top ten.

The label giving this sample's treatment or condition can be read as: roughly 11-day PBMC culture with coronavirus spike peptide pools or control peptides (ViraFEST assay). The ViraFEST assay was used in the study, in which antigen-specific T cells were expanded with peptide pools and expanded clonotypes were subsequently identified by TCR sequencing. The convalescent patients' positive SARS-CoV-2 PCR tests were from March to December 2020, which was before the Alpha, Beta and Delta variants emerged in the United States. PBMCs were cultured at around 2 million per well in IMDM supplemented with roughly 5% human AB serum and about 10 IU/ml IL-2, with approximately 10 ug/ml peptide pools added. Half of the culture medium was replaced with fresh IL-2-containing medium on days 3 and 7. CD4+ T cells were isolated after roughly 9 days of culture through negative selection using the EasySep CD4+ T cell isolation kit. PBMCs were separated from whole blood using Ficoll-Paque Plus gradient centrifugation and then either used fresh or cryopreserved at -140C. In general, triplicate wells were set up for every culture condition.

CDR1 and CDR2 were assigned from the germline V gene (reference sequence) as SEHNR and FQNEAQ. The CDR3 runs 15 residues from the cysteine to the phenylalanine. The DNA shown is the 45-base CDR3, in frame from base 1. V lost 5 bases and J lost 9 bases, and the count of bases not matched to a germline gene is 8. General findings and caveats noted by the study authors: An increase in the median number of SARS-CoV-2-reactive clonotypes from around 20 after infection to approximately 41 after vaccination was observed, but the change was not found to be significant. Among convalescent patients, a median around 89% of the SARS-CoV-2-reactive clones seen after vaccination appeared only after vaccination, which suggests priming specific to the vaccine. The study included relatively few convalescent patients and did not analyze early timepoints after natural infection. In convalescent patients, nearly all vaccine-specific clones (304 of 307) were found to be mono-reactive for SARS-CoV-2 spike rather than cross-reactive with common cold coronaviruses.

The sequence is built from TRBV7-9 and TRBJ2-1, with 12 middle bases fitting TRBD2. Sequencing used CD4+ T cells from blood, cultured in vitro, obtained after SARS-CoV-2 vaccination. This sequence was found in a human donor who had recovered from COVID-19. The DNA sequence is given as TGTGCCAGCAGCCGATCTAGCGGGAGGGCAGGTGAGCAGTTCTTC. Its translation reads: CASSRSSGRAGEQFF.